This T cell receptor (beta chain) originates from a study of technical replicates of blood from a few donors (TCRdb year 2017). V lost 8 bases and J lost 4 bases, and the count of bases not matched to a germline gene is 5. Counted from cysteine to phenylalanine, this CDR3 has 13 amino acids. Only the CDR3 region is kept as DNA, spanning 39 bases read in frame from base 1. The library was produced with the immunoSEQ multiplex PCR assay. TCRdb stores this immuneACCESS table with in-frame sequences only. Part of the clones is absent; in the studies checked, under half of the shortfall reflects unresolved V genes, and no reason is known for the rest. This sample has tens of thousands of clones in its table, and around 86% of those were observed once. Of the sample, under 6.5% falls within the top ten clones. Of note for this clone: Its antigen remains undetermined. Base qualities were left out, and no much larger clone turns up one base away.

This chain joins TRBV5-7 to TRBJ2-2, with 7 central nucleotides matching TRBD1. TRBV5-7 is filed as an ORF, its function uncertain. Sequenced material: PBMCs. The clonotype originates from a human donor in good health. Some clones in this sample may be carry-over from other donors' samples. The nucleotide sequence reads TGTGCCAGGAACGCAGGGGGCACCGGGGAGCTGTTTTTT. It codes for CARNAGGTGELFF.